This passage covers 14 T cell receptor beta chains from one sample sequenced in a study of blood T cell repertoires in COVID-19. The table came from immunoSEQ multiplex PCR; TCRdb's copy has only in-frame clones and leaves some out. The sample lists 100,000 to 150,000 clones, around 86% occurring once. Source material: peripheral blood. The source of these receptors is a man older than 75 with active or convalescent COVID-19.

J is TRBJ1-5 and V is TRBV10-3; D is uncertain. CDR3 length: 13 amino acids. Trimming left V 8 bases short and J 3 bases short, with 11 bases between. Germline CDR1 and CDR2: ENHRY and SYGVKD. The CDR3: CAIAVGNNQPQHF. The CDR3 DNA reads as TGTGCCATCGCGGTGGGTAACAATCAGCCCCAGCATTTT.

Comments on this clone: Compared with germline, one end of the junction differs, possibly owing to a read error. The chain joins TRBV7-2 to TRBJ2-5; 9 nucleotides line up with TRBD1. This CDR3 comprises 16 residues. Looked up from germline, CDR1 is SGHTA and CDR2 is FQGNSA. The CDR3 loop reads CASSLAAGTGQETQYF. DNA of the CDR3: TGTGCCAGCAGCCTAGCCGCGGGGACAGGGCAAGAGACCCAGTACTTC.

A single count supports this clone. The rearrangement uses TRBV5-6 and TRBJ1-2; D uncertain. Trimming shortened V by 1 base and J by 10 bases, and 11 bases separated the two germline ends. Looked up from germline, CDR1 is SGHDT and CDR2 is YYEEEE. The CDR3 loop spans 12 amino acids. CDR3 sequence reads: CASSLMGRSYTF. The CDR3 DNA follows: TGTGCCAGCAGCTTGATGGGGAGGTCCTACACCTTC.

CDR3 protein: CASSSQGTNEKLFF. The CDR3 DNA is TGTGCCAGCAGTTCACAGGGAACTAATGAAAAACTGTTTTTT. The chain couples TRBV2 to TRBJ1-4; TRBD1 is a possible D gene (6 bases). From germline, CDR1 is SNHLY and CDR2 FYNNEI. CDR3 length: 14 residues. V was pared by 5 bases and J by 1 base, with 8 bases between.

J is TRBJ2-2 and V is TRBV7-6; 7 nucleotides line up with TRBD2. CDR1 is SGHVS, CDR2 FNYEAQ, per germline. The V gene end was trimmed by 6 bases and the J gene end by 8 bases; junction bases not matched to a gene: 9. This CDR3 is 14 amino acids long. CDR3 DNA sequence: TGTGCCAGCAGACCAAGCGGGGTGACGGGGGAGCTGTTTTTT. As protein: CASRPSGVTGELFF.

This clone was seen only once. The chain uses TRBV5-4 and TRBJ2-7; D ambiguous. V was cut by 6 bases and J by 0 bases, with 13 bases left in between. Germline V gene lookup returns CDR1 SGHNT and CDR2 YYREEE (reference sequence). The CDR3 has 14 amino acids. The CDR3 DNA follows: TGTGCCAGCAATCCAGCAGGCAACTCCTACGAGCAGTACTTC. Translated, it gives CASNPAGNSYEQYF.

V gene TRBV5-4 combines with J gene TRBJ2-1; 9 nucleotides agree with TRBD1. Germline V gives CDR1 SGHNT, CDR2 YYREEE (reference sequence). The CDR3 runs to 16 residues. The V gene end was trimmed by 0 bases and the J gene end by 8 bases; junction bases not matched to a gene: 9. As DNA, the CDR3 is TGTGCCAGCAGCTTGGTACAGGGGGCGCGACGCGATGAGCAGTTCTTC. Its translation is CASSLVQGARRDEQFF.

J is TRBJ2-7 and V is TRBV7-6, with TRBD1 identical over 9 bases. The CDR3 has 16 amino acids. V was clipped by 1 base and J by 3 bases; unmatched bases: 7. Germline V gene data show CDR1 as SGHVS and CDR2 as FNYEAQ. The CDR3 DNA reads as TGTGCCAGCAGCTTAGTCGCTACAGGGGGCCGCTACGAGCAGTACTTC. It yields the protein CASSLVATGGRYEQYF.

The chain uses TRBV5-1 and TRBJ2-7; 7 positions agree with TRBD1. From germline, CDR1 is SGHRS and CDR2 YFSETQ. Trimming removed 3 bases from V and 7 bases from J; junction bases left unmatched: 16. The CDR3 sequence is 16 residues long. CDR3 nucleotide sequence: TGCGCCAGCAGCTCCCGGACAGGAGAGACTCTAGGGGAGCAGTACTTC. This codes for CASSSRTGETLGEQYF.

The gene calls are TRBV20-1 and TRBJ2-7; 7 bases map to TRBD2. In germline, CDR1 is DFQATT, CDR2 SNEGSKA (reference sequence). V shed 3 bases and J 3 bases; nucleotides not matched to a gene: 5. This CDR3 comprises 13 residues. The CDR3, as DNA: TGCAGTGCTAGTGCGGGAGCGGGCTACGAGCAGTACTTC. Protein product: CSASAGAGYEQYF.

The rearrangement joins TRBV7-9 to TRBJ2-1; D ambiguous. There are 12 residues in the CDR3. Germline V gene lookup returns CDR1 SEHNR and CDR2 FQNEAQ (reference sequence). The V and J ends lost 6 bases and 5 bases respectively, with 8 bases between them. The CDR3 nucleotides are TGTGCCAGCAGTCCCCTAAACAATGAGCAGTTCTTC. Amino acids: CASSPLNNEQFF. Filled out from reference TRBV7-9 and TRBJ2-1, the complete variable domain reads DTGVSQNPRHKITKRGQNVTFRCDPISEHNRLYWYRQTLGQGPEFLTYFQNEAQLEKSRLLSDRFSAERPKGSFSTLEIQRTEQGDSAMYLCASSPLNNEQFFGPGTRLTVL.

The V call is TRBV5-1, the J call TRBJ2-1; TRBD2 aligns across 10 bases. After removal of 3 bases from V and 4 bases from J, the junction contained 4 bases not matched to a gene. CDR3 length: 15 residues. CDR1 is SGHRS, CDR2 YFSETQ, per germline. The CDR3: CASSSGTSEYNEQFF. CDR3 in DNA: TGCGCCAGCAGCTCCGGGACTAGCGAGTACAATGAGCAGTTCTTC.

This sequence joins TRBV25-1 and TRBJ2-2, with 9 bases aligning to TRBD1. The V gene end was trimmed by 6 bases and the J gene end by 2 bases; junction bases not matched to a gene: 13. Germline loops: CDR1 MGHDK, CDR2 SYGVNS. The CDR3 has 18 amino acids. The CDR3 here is CASSSWDGTGKNTGELFF. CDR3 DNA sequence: TGTGCCAGCAGCTCCTGGGATGGGACAGGGAAAAACACCGGGGAGCTGTTTTTT.

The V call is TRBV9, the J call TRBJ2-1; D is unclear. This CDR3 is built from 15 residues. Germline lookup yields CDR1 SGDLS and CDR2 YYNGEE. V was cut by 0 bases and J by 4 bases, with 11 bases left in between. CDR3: CASSVVAVTYNEQFF. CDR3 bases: TGTGCCAGCAGCGTAGTGGCGGTTACGTACAATGAGCAGTTCTTC.